The source of this T cell receptor beta chain is a study of shared clonotypes between healthy human individuals. Whole-study findings and limits: Limited genetic and exposure-history diversity came from having few donors.

Adult donors, all healthy and HIV-negative, had no recent acute infections or vaccinations. As for this clone: What it binds is unknown.

Measured with immunoSEQ multiplex PCR; TCRdb has only the in-frame clones, and not every one. The sample holds 2 million to 3 million clones; roughly 93% are singletons and the top ten take around 0.4%. Germline assignment: CDR1 SEHNR and CDR2 FQNEAQ (reference sequence). Trimming took 2 bases from V and 4 from J, leaving 5 bases between them. The CDR3 spans 13 residues. Sequencing was performed on naive CD4+ T cells from PBMCs. Regarding subset: CD45RA+ positively selected. The rearrangement joins TRBV7-9 to TRBJ2-2, with unresolved D. This TCR was recovered from a man between 18 and 29 years old in good health. Some clones in this sample may be carry-over from other donors' samples. Written as DNA, the CDR3 is TGTGCCAGCAGCTTATATAGCACCGGGGAGCTGTTTTTT. It encodes CASSLYSTGELFF.